This T cell receptor (beta chain) was sequenced for a study of follicular helper T cells after annual influenza vaccination. With regard to this clone: Antigen: not known.

Measured with immunoSEQ multiplex PCR; TCRdb has only the in-frame clones, and not every one. The table includes about 27,000 clones, roughly 80% detected once. The study's findings and limits: Day 7 ICOS+CD38+ clones later appeared mostly in ICOS-CD38- cTfh.

Time point denoted: 2014-2015 season, pre-vaccination. Deletions cut 4 bases from V and 0 bases from J, with 20 bases between. The CDR3 has 18 amino acids. Germline V gene data show CDR1 as SGHRS and CDR2 as YFSETQ. This sequence originates from an adult who received the influenza vaccine. This sequence joins TRBV5-1 and TRBJ1-5, with a possible D match to TRBD1 (5 bases). Specimen: CXCR5+ CD38- circulating T follicular helper cells from blood, collected on the day of influenza vaccination. The subset denotes: circulating Tfh, non-naive CD4+CXCR5+PD-1+ (ICOS+CD38+ or ICOS-CD38-). CDR3 sequence (DNA): TGCGCCAGCAGCCCCGGCCCCGGGACTGATTATAGCAATCAGCCCCAGCATTTT. Amino acids: CASSPGPGTDYSNQPQHF.